This record concerns one T cell receptor (beta chain) sequence. Its target is unknown. The data were taken from a study of STAT5B mutations in CD4+ large granular lymphocyte leukemia. Produced via immunoSEQ multiplex PCR; TCRdb's table is partial and in-frame only. Of 45,000 to 55,000 clones in the sample, just over 70% were seen once. Study results and caveats: CD4-sorted patient repertoires seemed more clonal than healthy CD4+ repertoires.

Sequenced: CD4+ T cells from blood buffy coats. The TCR was taken from a human donor in good health.

In DNA, the CDR3 is TGTGCCAGCAGCGTCAGTAATCAGCCCCAGCATTTT. Its translation: CASSVSNQPQHF. The chain employs TRBV7-2 and TRBJ1-5; D is ambiguous. The CDR3 extends over 12 amino acids. Germline V lookup: CDR1 SGHTA, CDR2 FQGNSA. V gave up 5 bases and J gave up 4 bases, with 6 bases separating them.